The present T cell receptor beta chain was sequenced within a study of OX40 agonist ivuxolimab in advanced cancers. Context from the whole study: Ivuxolimab was a fully human IgG2 agonistic monoclonal antibody targeting the costimulatory receptor OX40 (CD134). Intravenous ivuxolimab was administered to patients every 2 weeks at six dose levels: 0.01, 0.1, 0.3, 1.5, 3 and 10 mg/kg. Of the approximately 50 dose-escalation patients, hepatocellular carcinoma was present in 19, melanoma in approximately 15, renal cell carcinoma in 9 and head and neck cancer in 9. In the dose-escalation cohort, 82.7% of patients were male, and the mean age was around 60 years with a range of about 20 to 80. Prior anti-PD-1, anti-PD-L1 or anti-CTLA-4 therapy was permitted, and approximately 41% of dose-escalation patients had received checkpoint inhibitors. Partial responses occurred in three dose-escalation patients, of whom one had hepatocellular carcinoma and two had cutaneous melanoma. Peripheral TCRbeta sequencing aimed to test whether ivuxolimab altered TCR sequence diversity and caused clonal T-cell expansion. The monotherapy dose-escalation portion (N of about 52 patients) of the phase I ivuxolimab trial is reported in the paper. Here is what the overall study found, with its caveats: Low levels of normalized T-cell clonal expansion were also shown by some nonresponding patients. At doses from 0.1 to 3.0 mg/kg, clonal expansion was seen in both CD4+ and CD8+ blood T cells between baseline and week 6. In partial responders in the 0.1-3.0 mg/kg groups, normalized peripheral clonal expansion was found to be among the lowest, especially among CD8+ T cells. The antigen specificity of the peripheral T cells that underwent clonal expansion was not determined. On average, CD8+ T cells showed more expanded clones than CD4+ T cells after ivuxolimab.

As concerns this clone: Its binding antigen is unknown. No clone much larger than this one lies a single base away; base qualities are absent.

The junction shows trimming of 4 bases on V and 0 bases on J, plus 8 bases between the germline ends. CDR1 is given as SGHNT and CDR2 as YYREEE, both from the germline V gene (reference sequence). Measured from the cysteine to the phenylalanine, the CDR3 is 14 residues long. The kept DNA is CDR3 alone, 42 bases in frame from the first base. Genomic DNA was isolated from the sorted cells so that the TCRbeta CDR3 region could be sequenced. The immunoSEQ Assay was used to sequence the TCRbeta CDR3 regions. TCRdb re-hosts the immuneACCESS table, in-frame sequences only. Its copies lack some clones; in the studies checked, an unresolved V gene accounts for under half of them, and the cause for the rest is not known. Counted in this sample were about 72,000 clones; roughly nine tenths of them appeared once. The ten largest clones capture 10% to 12% of the sample. The trial excluded patients who had a history of autoimmune disease or who were on systemic immunosuppression. Peripheral blood for TCR sequencing was collected from all dose cohorts at baseline, on cycle 4 day 1, and on cycle 7 day 1. The samples were taken from a phase I, first-in-human, multicenter, open-label dose-escalation trial of ivuxolimab. Adults with locally advanced or metastatic melanoma, renal cell, hepatocellular, or head and neck squamous cell carcinoma were enrolled in the trial. Before TCR sequencing, CD4+ and CD8+ T cells were separately sorted from peripheral blood.

This material consisted of CD4+ or CD8+ T cells sorted from blood, taken in a trial of the OX40 agonist ivuxolimab. The chain is encoded by TRBV5-4 joined to TRBJ1-3; the D gene is unclear. The TCR comes from an adult with an advanced solid tumor such as melanoma, head and neck, liver or kidney cancer. This receptor carries the CDR3 CASSTTDSGNTIYF. In nucleotides, the sequence is TGTGCCAGCAGCACAACAGACTCTGGAAACACCATATATTTT.